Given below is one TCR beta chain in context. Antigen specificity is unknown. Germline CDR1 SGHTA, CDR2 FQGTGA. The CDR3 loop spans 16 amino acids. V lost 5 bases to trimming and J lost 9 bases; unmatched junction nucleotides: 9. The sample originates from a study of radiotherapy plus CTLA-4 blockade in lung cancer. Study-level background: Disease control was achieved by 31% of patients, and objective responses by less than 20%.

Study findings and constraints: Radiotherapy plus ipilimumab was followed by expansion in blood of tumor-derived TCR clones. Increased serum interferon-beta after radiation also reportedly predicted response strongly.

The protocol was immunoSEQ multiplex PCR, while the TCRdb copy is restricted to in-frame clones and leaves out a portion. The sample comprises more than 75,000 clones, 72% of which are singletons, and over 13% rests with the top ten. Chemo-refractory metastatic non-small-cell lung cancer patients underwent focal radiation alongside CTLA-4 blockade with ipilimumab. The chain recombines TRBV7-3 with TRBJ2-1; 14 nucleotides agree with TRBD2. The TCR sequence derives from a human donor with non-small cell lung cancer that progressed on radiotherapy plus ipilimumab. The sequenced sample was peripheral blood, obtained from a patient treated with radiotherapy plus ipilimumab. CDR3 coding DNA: TGTGCCAGCAGCCCGACTAGCGGGGGGGCCTCAGGTGAGCAGTTCTTC. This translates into CASSPTSGGASGEQFF.